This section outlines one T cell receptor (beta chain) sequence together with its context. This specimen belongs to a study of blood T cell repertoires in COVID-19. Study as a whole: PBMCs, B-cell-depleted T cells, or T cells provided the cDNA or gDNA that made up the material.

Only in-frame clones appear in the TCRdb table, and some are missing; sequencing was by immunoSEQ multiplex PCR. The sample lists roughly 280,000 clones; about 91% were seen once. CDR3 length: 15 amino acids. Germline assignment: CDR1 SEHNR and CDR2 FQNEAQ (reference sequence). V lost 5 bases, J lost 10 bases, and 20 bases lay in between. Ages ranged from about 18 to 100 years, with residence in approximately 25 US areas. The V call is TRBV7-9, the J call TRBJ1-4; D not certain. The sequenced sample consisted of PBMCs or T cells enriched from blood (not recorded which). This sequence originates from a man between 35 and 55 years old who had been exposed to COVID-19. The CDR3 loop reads CASSASSVIGVKLFF. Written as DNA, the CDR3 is TGTGCCAGCAGCGCTTCGTCGGTGATTGGTGTAAAACTGTTTTTT.